Listed here are 9 T cell receptor beta chains from one sample, sequenced in a study of cytomegalovirus exposure and HLA in healthy donors. The PCR contained 60 Vbeta and 13 Jbeta primers. The data were produced by immunoSEQ multiplex PCR, yet TCRdb's version contains in-frame clones alone and is incomplete. The sample has 100,000 to 150,000 clones, more than 60% seen once. Source material: PBMCs. Source of these receptors: a woman in her 40s in good health and CMV-seropositive.

The CDR3 is CASSSLGGGFDEQFF. The CDR3 DNA is TGTGCCAGCAGCTCCTTGGGCGGGGGCTTCGATGAGCAGTTCTTC. The gene calls are TRBV7-2 and TRBJ2-1; maybe TRBD2 (7 bases). Between the trimmed V and J ends, which lost 4 bases and 8 bases, there was a span of 18 bases. The CDR3 runs 15 residues. The V gene's germline CDR1 is SGHTA and CDR2 FQGNSA. Full variable domain (rest looked up from reference TRBV7-2 and TRBJ2-1): GAGVSQSPSNKVTEKGKDVELRCDPISGHTALYWYRQSLGQGLEFLIYFQGNSAPDKSGLPSDRFSAERTGGSVSTLTIQRTQQEDSAVYLCASSSLGGGFDEQFFGPGTRLTVL.

This clone was observed a handful of times. J is TRBJ1-3 and V is TRBV7-2; D perhaps matches TRBD1 (6 bases). V gave up 2 bases and J gave up 0 bases, with 8 bases separating them. Germline-derived CDR1 and CDR2 are SGHTA and FQGNSA. The CDR3 has 15 amino acids. For the CDR3, the DNA is TGTGCCAGCAGCTTAAGGGGGATCTCTGGAAACACCATATATTTT. Residues: CASSLRGISGNTIYF.

The CDR3 DNA is TGTGCCAGCAGCTTAAAAGGAGGGCTGAGCACAGATACGCAGTATTTT. Translating gives CASSLKGGLSTDTQYF. The V and J genes are TRBV7-3 and TRBJ2-3, with D possibly being TRBD2 (6 bases). Germline loops: CDR1 SGHTA, CDR2 FQGTGA. V was shortened by 1 base and J by 0 bases, with 11 bases between the two germline ends. CDR3 length: 16 residues.

The DNA of the CDR3 is TGTGCCAGCAGCGATATGGGCGGGAACTATGGCTACACCTTC. Its protein is CASSDMGGNYGYTF. The chain combines TRBV7-8 with TRBJ1-2; D unclear. CDR1 is SGHVS, CDR2 FQNEAQ, per germline. V gave up 5 bases and J gave up 2 bases, with 12 bases separating them. The length of the CDR3 is 14 residues.

The chain has TRBV7-9 and TRBJ1-6; D not certain. This CDR3 has 14 amino acids. CDR1 is SEHNR, CDR2 FQNEAQ, per germline (reference sequence). V dropped 5 bases and J dropped 6 bases, with 11 bases sitting between them. The CDR3 sequence: CASSAGSPNSPLHF. DNA for the CDR3: TGTGCCAGCAGCGCCGGGAGCCCTAATTCACCCCTCCACTTT. Drawing the rest from reference TRBV7-9 and TRBJ1-6, the complete variable domain is DTGVSQNPRHKITKRGQNVTFRCDPISEHNRLYWYRQTLGQGPEFLTYFQNEAQLEKSRLLSDRFSAERPKGSFSTLEIQRTEQGDSAMYLCASSAGSPNSPLHFGNGTRLTVT.

In its sample, this clone was seen a few times. J is TRBJ1-2 and V is TRBV27; D unclear. This CDR3 spans 15 amino acids. V lost 5 bases and J 8 bases, leaving 21 bases between the germline ends. From germline, CDR1 is MNHEY and CDR2 SMNVEV (reference sequence). CDR3 sequence (DNA): TGTGCCAGCAGTATAACCCCAGGTCTCCCTGGGGGCTACACCTTC. This encodes CASSITPGLPGGYTF.

The rearrangement links TRBV9 to TRBJ1-4, with D possibly matching TRBD1 (6 bases). The CDR3 totals 14 residues. Per the germline V gene, CDR1 is SGDLS and CDR2 is YYNGEE. The V and J ends lost 3 bases and 8 bases respectively, with 14 bases between them. The DNA of the CDR3 is TGTGCCAGCAGCGCCCGGGACAACTTCGAAAAACTGTTTTTT. This encodes CASSARDNFEKLFF.

The V gene is TRBV7-9, the J gene TRBJ2-5, with 7 bases that match TRBD2. The J call may be mistaken, given a closer DNA end match to TRBJ2-7. The CDR3 has 14 amino acids. Germline CDR1 and CDR2: SEHNR and FQNEAQ (reference sequence). The CDR3 DNA follows: TGTGCCAGCAGCTGGCGAGCGGGAACCTACGAGCAGTACTTC. It translates to CASSWRAGTYEQYF.

This chain links TRBV28 with TRBJ1-6, with D perhaps matching TRBD1 (6 bases). The CDR3 sequence is 14 residues long. V lost 6 bases and J 17 bases, leaving 23 bases between the germline ends. Germline V gives CDR1 MDHEN, CDR2 SYDVKM. In DNA form, the CDR3 reads TGTGCCAGCAGCGTCGGCGGACAGACCCAATTCGTCCACTTT. This sequence encodes CASSVGGQTQFVHF.